This T cell receptor beta chain emerged from a study of T-cell memory formation after mild COVID-19. Study overall: TCR clusters showed largely donor specificity.

After 5'RACE with constant-segment primers, TCR alpha and TCR beta cDNA libraries carrying sample barcodes and UMIs were obtained. MiXCR, run by TCRdb on the 5' RACE reads, gives a single entry per CDR3 protein. The sample holds approximately 300,000 distinct CDR3 sequences; approximately 15% are singletons and the top ten take around 23%. Points from the study as a whole: Cross-reactive memory apparently joined, as some responding clones appeared in pre-infection memory. Nothing confirmed that second-wave clones peaking on day 37 were specific for SARS-CoV-2.

A word on this clonotype: The antigen remains unidentified.

Germline CDR1 reads SGHRS; CDR2 reads YFSETQ. The CDR3 is made up of 19 amino acids. J lost 8 bases, V lost 6 bases, and 25 bases had no gene match. This receptor was taken from a young man who had mild COVID-19 (a few samples of this study predate the infection). Cell type and time point are not known. This chain joins TRBV5-1 and TRBJ2-1; TRBD2 agrees at 8 bases. Sequenced material: PBMCs or a T cell subset sorted from them (not recorded which). The CDR3 spells CASTPFTQTGTRSHHEQFF. Written as DNA, the CDR3 is TGCGCCAGCACCCCGTTCACCCAGACCGGGACTAGGAGTCACCATGAGCAGTTCTTC.